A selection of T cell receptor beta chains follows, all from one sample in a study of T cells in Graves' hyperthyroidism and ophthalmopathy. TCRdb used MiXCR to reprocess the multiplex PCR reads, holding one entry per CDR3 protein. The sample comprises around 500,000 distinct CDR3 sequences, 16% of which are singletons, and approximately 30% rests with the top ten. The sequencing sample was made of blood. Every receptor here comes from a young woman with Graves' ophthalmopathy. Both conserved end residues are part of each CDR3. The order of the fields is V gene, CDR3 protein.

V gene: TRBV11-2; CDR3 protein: CASSYTARDTYEQYF
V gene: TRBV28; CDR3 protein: CASAGGELFF
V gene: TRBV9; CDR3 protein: CASSATGWGANVLTF
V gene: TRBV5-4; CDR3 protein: CASSPAGGSYNEQFF
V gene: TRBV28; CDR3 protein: CASSFTGSTGELFF
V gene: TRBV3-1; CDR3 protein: CASSQTENTGELFF
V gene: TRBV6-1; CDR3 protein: CASIGIFHTGELFF
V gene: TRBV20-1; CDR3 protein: CSAGDMPGSYEQYF
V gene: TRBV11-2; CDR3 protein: CASSLGQARVQYF
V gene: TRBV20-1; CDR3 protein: CSARMGLAVYNEQFF
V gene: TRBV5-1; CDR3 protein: CASSIWTGQPQHF
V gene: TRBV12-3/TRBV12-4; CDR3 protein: CASSFPGPGLAGGETQYF
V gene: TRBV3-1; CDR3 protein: CASSQVHREGRRDTQYF
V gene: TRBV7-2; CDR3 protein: CASSLGSLNAFF
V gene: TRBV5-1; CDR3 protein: CASSYSQGAEAFF
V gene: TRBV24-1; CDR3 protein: CATRRGGSSYNEQFF
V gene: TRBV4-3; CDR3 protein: CASSLKAGTGNLNSYNEQFF
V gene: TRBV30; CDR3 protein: CAWTSGGTQYF
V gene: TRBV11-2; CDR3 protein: CASSHDQGALGTDTQYF
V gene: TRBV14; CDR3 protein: CASSRGGRGEQYF
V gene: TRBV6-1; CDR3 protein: CASSSATGTKNIQYF
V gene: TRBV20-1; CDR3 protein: CSATSLVDSTYEQYF
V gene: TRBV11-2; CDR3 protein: CASSLTNNEQFF
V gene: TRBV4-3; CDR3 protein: CASSPGTGVNYGYTF
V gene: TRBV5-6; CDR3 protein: CASSLRGPKAEAFF
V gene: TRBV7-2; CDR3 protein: CASSLDGAGATGELFF
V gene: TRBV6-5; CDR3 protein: CASSYSGRFSNEQFF
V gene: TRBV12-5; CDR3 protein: CASGSYGTDQETQYF
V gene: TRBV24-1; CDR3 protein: CATSDLDSRTGANVLTF
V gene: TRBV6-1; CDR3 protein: CASRDKNSPLHF
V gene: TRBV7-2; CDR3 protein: CASSPLWGRAVDTQYF
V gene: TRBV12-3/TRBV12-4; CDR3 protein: CAISVDSNTEAFF
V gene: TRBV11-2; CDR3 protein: CASSRENAGELFF
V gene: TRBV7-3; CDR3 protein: CASSLTGGADGYTF
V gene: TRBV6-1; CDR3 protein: CASSDGAGLQPQHF
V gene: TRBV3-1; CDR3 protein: CASSLNDLTDTQYF
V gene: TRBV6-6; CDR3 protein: CASSYSPVIYGYTF
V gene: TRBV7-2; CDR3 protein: CASTLGGFLSTAFF
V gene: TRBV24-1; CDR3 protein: CATSDFLGADTQYF
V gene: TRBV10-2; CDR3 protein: CASSEVPLAGVANIQYF
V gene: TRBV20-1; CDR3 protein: CSASPPSGSDEGEQFF
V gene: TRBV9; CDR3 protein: CASSAGIGDEQFF
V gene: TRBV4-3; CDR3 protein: CASSQDLADREQFF
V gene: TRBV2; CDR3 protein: CASRGTEAKNIQYF
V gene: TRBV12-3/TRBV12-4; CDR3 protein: CASSLEGVDNQPQHF
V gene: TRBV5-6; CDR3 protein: CASSLDPPNEQFF
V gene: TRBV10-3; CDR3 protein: CAIKGTQNNEQFF
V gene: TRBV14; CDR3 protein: CASSPTGTSNEKLFF
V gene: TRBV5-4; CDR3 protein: CASSLAPGQGTDTQYF
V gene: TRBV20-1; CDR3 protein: CSARGGTGLGQPQHF
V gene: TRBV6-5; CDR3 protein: CASSYSNLQHSYEQYF